The 14 T cell receptor beta chains below were found in one sample sequenced in a study of cytomegalovirus exposure and HLA in healthy donors. The method was immunoSEQ multiplex PCR; TCRdb's version includes in-frame clones alone and lacks a portion of them. Here the sample spans more than 95,000 clones, more than 85% being singletons. Sequencing was performed on PBMCs. All receptors come from a man younger than 35 in good health and CMV-seropositive.

This clone was seen a few times. The chain is built from TRBV27 and TRBJ1-2; D might be TRBD1 (5 bases). The CDR3 runs 13 residues. With 4 bases removed from V and 3 bases from J, the gap between germline ends came to 9 bases. Germline loops: CDR1 MNHEY, CDR2 SMNVEV (reference sequence). CDR3 sequence (DNA): TGTGCCAGCAGTTCTCAGGGTTACTATGGCTACACCTTC. Translating gives CASSSQGYYGYTF.

This clone has a single count. V and J are TRBV19 and TRBJ1-4; tentative D call: TRBD1 (5 bases). V was shortened by 7 bases and J by 3 bases, with 12 bases between the two germline ends. Germline lookup yields CDR1 LNHDA and CDR2 SQIVND (reference sequence). The CDR3 spans 14 residues. The CDR3 DNA reads TGTGCCAGTAAGACGGGGGACTCTAATGAAAAACTGTTTTTT. Translated: CASKTGDSNEKLFF.

V gene TRBV27 combines with J gene TRBJ2-7; 8 bases align to TRBD1. The CDR3 loop spans 13 amino acids. With 4 bases clipped from V and 2 bases from J, the junction kept 1 base outside the gene matches. Germline V gives CDR1 MNHEY, CDR2 SMNVEV (reference sequence). CDR3 sequence: CASSWGQAYEQYF. The CDR3, as DNA: TGTGCCAGCAGTTGGGGACAGGCCTACGAGCAGTACTTC.

This clone was recorded only once. V usage is TRBV28 and J usage is TRBJ1-4; D is possibly TRBD1 (6 bases). Per the germline V gene, CDR1 is MDHEN and CDR2 is SYDVKM. There are 15 residues in the CDR3. Trimming cost V 5 bases and J 1 base, with 11 bases left between them. CDR3 in amino acids: CASSPPQGTNEKLFF. The CDR3 nucleotides read TGTGCCAGCAGTCCGCCACAGGGAACTAATGAAAAACTGTTTTTT.

The rearrangement uses TRBV27 and TRBJ1-1; 7 nucleotides agree with TRBD1. The CDR3 sequence is 14 residues long. V shed 3 bases, J shed 4 bases, and the junction held 5 bases outside the gene matches. From germline, CDR1 is MNHEY and CDR2 SMNVEV (reference sequence). Written as DNA, the CDR3 is TGTGCCAGCAGTTTCCGGACAGGACGCACTGAAGCTTTCTTT. Protein sequence: CASSFRTGRTEAFF.

This clone came up once. The chain couples TRBV10-2 to TRBJ1-2; D gene uncertain. Between the trimmed V and J ends, which lost 8 bases and 3 bases, there was a span of 16 bases. The CDR3 extends over 14 amino acids. Germline CDR1 is WSHSY and CDR2 is SAAADI. The CDR3 loop is CASHGESNDYGYTF. The CDR3, as DNA: TGCGCCAGCCATGGAGAATCTAATGACTATGGCTACACCTTC.

The CDR3 DNA reads TGTGCCTGGAGAGGGGCGGGGATAGAAGAGACCCAGTACTTC. Translation gives CAWRGAGIEETQYF. The chain carries TRBV30 and TRBJ2-5, with a possible D match to TRBD2 (6 bases). The CDR3 contains 14 residues. The V gene lost 3 bases and the J gene lost 3 bases, with 14 bases spanning the gap. Germline loops: CDR1 GTSNPN, CDR2 SVGIG (reference sequence).

The chain combines TRBV2 with TRBJ1-5, with a possible D match to TRBD1 (5 bases). V dropped 3 bases and J dropped 8 bases, with 14 bases sitting between them. The CDR3 has 14 residues. The germline gives CDR1 SNHLY, CDR2 FYNNEI. CDR3 sequence: CASSDSRGSKPQHF. The CDR3 DNA follows: TGTGCCAGCAGTGATTCTAGGGGCAGCAAGCCCCAGCATTTT.

The chain couples TRBV2 to TRBJ1-1; possibly TRBD1 for D (5 bases). V lost 3 bases and J 0 bases, leaving 8 bases between the germline ends. The CDR3 extends over 14 amino acids. CDR1 SNHLY and CDR2 FYNNEI come from the germline V gene. CDR3 sequence reads: CASSEGGVNTEAFF. CDR3 in DNA: TGTGCCAGCAGTGAGGGGGGAGTGAACACTGAAGCTTTCTTT.

CDR3 DNA: TGCGCCAGCAGACCTTCAGGGGGTCAAGAGACCCAGTACTTC. Residues: CASRPSGGQETQYF. The chain combines TRBV10-2 with TRBJ2-5, with TRBD1 matching 7 bases. The CDR3 spans 14 residues. Germline V lookup: CDR1 WSHSY, CDR2 SAAADI. V trimming: 6 bases; J trimming: 2 bases; junction bases outside the gene matches: 6.

The chain has TRBV11-2 and TRBJ2-1; D remains unclear. The CDR3 sequence is 13 residues long. Germline V gene data show CDR1 as SGHAT and CDR2 as FQNNGV. V lost 1 base to trimming and J lost 1 base, with 2 bases between them. This chain's CDR3 is CASSLASYNEQFF. The CDR3 DNA is TGTGCCAGCAGCTTAGCATCCTACAATGAGCAGTTCTTC.

The chain joins TRBV27 to TRBJ2-2; TRBD1 is a possible D gene (5 bases). V was pared by 4 bases and J by 5 bases, with 17 bases between. The CDR3 is 16 amino acids. Germline-derived CDR1 and CDR2 are MNHEY and SMNVEV (reference sequence). As DNA, the CDR3 is TGTGCCAGCAGTTCCAGGGCGCTAAGGGGAACCGGGGAGCTGTTTTTT. Its protein is CASSSRALRGTGELFF.

The chain carries TRBV27 and TRBJ2-7, with a possible D match to TRBD1 (6 bases). Germline V gene sequence: CDR1 MNHEY, CDR2 SMNVEV (reference sequence). Between the trimmed V and J ends, which lost 9 bases and 2 bases, there was a span of 17 bases. The CDR3 extends over 14 amino acids. The chain's CDR3 is CASRAGQGTYEQYF. CDR3 sequence (DNA): TGTGCCAGTCGCGCAGGGCAGGGGACCTACGAGCAGTACTTC.

This clone occurred a few times. J is TRBJ1-2 and V is TRBV29-1, with unresolved D. V was shortened by 4 bases and J by 6 bases, with 9 bases between the two germline ends. This CDR3 spans 11 amino acids. From germline, CDR1 is SQVTM and CDR2 ANQGSEA. DNA for the CDR3: TGCAGCGTTGGAGGGCCGGATGGCTACACCTTC. This translates into CSVGGPDGYTF.